Below are 16 T cell receptor beta chains sequenced from a single sample in a study of T cells after yellow fever vaccination. One entry per CDR3 protein, called by TCRdb with MiXCR from the 5' RACE reads. This table has just under 600,000 distinct CDR3 sequences, about 13% appearing once. Specimen: PBMCs, collected on the day of the yellow fever booster vaccination. The receptors derive from a man aged 25 to 45 who received the YFV17D yellow fever vaccine.

This clonotype was seen a handful of times. The V gene is TRBV20-1, the J gene TRBJ2-5; D is undetermined. Trimming pared 6 bases from V and 5 bases from J, leaving 13 bases between. This CDR3 is 12 amino acids long. Germline V gene sequence: CDR1 DFQATT, CDR2 SNEGSKA (reference sequence). CDR3 amino acids: CSASTRMETQYF. The CDR3 DNA reads as TGCAGTGCCTCGACCCGAATGGAGACCCAGTACTTC.

The genes are TRBV7-3 and TRBJ1-1; no firm D call. The CDR3 is 13 amino acids. Germline assignment: CDR1 SGHTA and CDR2 FQGTGA. Trimming took 3 bases from V and 4 from J, leaving 9 bases between them. DNA for the CDR3: TGTGCCAGCAGCTTCGTCCCGGGCACTGAAGCTTTCTTT. Translated: CASSFVPGTEAFF.

This rearrangement joins TRBV12-3 or TRBV12-4 to TRBJ1-2, with TRBD1 matching over 7 bases. This CDR3 has 16 residues. Trimming cost V 8 bases and J 3 bases; bases outside gene matches: 15. The DNA for the CDR3 is TGTGCCAGCGGAACCTCACAGGGGAATTTCCACTATGGCTACACCTTC. Residues: CASGTSQGNFHYGYTF.

J is TRBJ2-7 and V is TRBV7-2; tentative D call: TRBD2 (7 bases). Trimming removed 5 bases at V and 2 bases at J, with 16 bases between. Looked up from germline, CDR1 is SGHTA and CDR2 is FQGNSA. The CDR3 totals 15 residues. Here the CDR3 DNA reads TGTGCCAGCAGCCTCGGGGGGCCTATTACCTACGAGCAGTACTTC. This translates into CASSLGGPITYEQYF.

This clonotype was counted only a few times. The chain is built from TRBV9 and TRBJ2-7; possible D gene TRBD2, 6 bases. The CDR3 runs to 13 residues. V was shortened by 0 bases and J by 5 bases, with 9 bases between the two germline ends. Per germline, CDR1 SGDLS and CDR2 YYNGEE. The CDR3 is CASSVGGEDEQYF. Written as DNA, the CDR3 is TGTGCCAGCAGCGTAGGAGGGGAGGACGAGCAGTACTTC.

The rearrangement uses TRBV4-3 and TRBJ1-5; D is undetermined. The CDR3 consists of 14 residues. The V end lost 4 bases, the J end lost 6 bases, and 13 bases lay between the germline ends. From germline, CDR1 is LGHNA and CDR2 YSLEER. CDR3 sequence: CASSLTGEGQPQHF. The CDR3 coding sequence is TGCGCCAGCAGCCTCACGGGTGAGGGTCAGCCCCAGCATTTT.

This chain connects TRBV18 to TRBJ2-7; TRBD2 agrees at 10 bases. CDR3 length equals 16 residues. V lost 3 bases and J lost 1; bases outside the gene matches: 6. Germline-derived CDR1 and CDR2 are KGHSH and LQKENI. The CDR3 loop is CASSPTLAGLSYEQYF. DNA for the CDR3: TGTGCCAGCTCACCCACACTAGCGGGACTGTCCTACGAGCAGTACTTC.

The rearrangement links TRBV7-2 to TRBJ2-6; D remains ambiguous. The V gene's germline CDR1 is SGHTA and CDR2 FQGNSA. Trimming removed 7 bases at V and 3 bases at J, with 10 bases between. The CDR3 runs to 14 residues. CDR3 DNA sequence: TGTGCCAGCATGGGATCGCGTGGGGCCAACGTCCTGACTTTC. This translates into CASMGSRGANVLTF.

The rearrangement uses TRBV24-1 and TRBJ2-1; no clear D. V was pared by 0 bases and J by 10 bases, with 9 bases between. The CDR3 runs 13 residues. In germline, CDR1 is KGHDR, CDR2 SFDVKD. CDR3 loop: CATSDLEAREQFF. The CDR3 DNA is TGTGCCACCAGTGATTTGGAGGCTCGGGAGCAGTTCTTC.

The rearrangement uses TRBV10-3 and TRBJ2-6; D ambiguous. The CDR3 has 15 residues. Germline CDR1 reads ENHRY; CDR2 reads SYGVKD. The ends were cut back, 3 bases at V and 1 base at J, with 7 bases in the middle. CDR3 bases: TGTGCCATCAGTGACTTGGGATCTGGGGCCAACGTCCTGACTTTC. Translated, it gives CAISDLGSGANVLTF.

The gene calls are TRBV12-3 or TRBV12-4 and TRBJ2-1; D unclear. Trimming pared 7 bases from V and 3 bases from J, leaving 10 bases between. The CDR3 consists of 13 residues. Here the CDR3 DNA reads TGTGCCAGCAACGTCGAAGACTACAATGAGCAGTTCTTC. This encodes CASNVEDYNEQFF.

This clonotype turned up a few times. The V and J genes are TRBV7-8 and TRBJ2-1; 7 bases agree with TRBD1. The germline CDR1 and CDR2 sequences are SGHVS and FQNEAQ. This CDR3 contains 18 residues. Unmatched junction bases numbered 13, after V lost 4 bases and J lost 1 base. CDR3 coding DNA: TGTGCCAGCAGCTACCGCAAGCAAGACAGGGCTTCCTACAATGAGCAGTTCTTC. Translating gives CASSYRKQDRASYNEQFF.

The chain uses TRBV29-1 and TRBJ2-3; 8 positions match TRBD2. Germline lookup yields CDR1 SQVTM and CDR2 ANQGSEA. V was clipped by 2 bases and J by 0 bases; unmatched bases: 4. CDR3 length: 15 residues. Here the CDR3 reads CSVEPSGRSTDTQYF. The CDR3 nucleotides read TGCAGCGTTGAACCCAGCGGGAGAAGCACAGATACGCAGTATTTT.

This clonotype was observed many times. CDR3 region: CASSLGTSGNYEQYF. In nucleotides, the CDR3 is TGTGCCAGCAGCTTGGGGACTAGCGGGAATTACGAGCAGTACTTC. The J gene is TRBJ2-7, the V gene TRBV5-5, with TRBD2 matching over 12 bases. Trimming took 0 bases from V and 4 from J; bases not matched to a gene: 2. Germline values: CDR1 SGHKS, CDR2 YYEKEE (reference sequence). There are 15 residues in the CDR3.

This clonotype was counted only a few times. J is TRBJ2-1 and V is TRBV7-8, with D possibly being TRBD1 or TRBD2 (5 bases each). The V gene's germline CDR1 is SGHVS and CDR2 FQNEAQ. CDR3 length: 16 amino acids. The V and J ends lost 5 bases and 5 bases respectively, with 19 bases between them. Here the CDR3 reads CASSQRGATGNNEQFF. The CDR3 nucleotides are TGTGCCAGCAGCCAAAGGGGCGCAACCGGGAACAATGAGCAGTTCTTC.

The chain uses TRBV6-2 or TRBV6-3 and TRBJ1-5, with D possibly TRBD1 on 5 matching bases. There are 15 residues in the CDR3. The germline CDR1 and CDR2 sequences are MNHEY and SVGEGT. The V gene lost 5 bases and the J gene lost 4 bases, with 15 bases spanning the gap. The CDR3 protein is CASSAWDGSNQPQHF. The CDR3 DNA follows: TGTGCCAGCAGTGCCTGGGACGGCTCTAATCAGCCCCAGCATTTT.